This record looks at one T cell receptor beta chain sequence and its context. What it binds is not known. Other DNA sequences in the sample encode the same CDR3. Profiling relied on immunoSEQ multiplex PCR, and the TCRdb table lists in-frame clones only, not all of them. The sample has 70,000 to 90,000 clones; around nine tenths are singletons. This entry comes from a study of radiotherapy plus CTLA-4 blockade in lung cancer. Findings and caveats of the study: Early blood T cell clone dynamics, with interferon-beta, were reported to best predict response.

This CDR3 comprises 13 residues. Germline CDR1 SNHLY, CDR2 FYNNEI. V lost 7 bases and J 3 bases, leaving 7 bases between the germline ends. Focal radiation was given together with CTLA-4 blockade (ipilimumab) to patients with chemo-refractory metastatic non-small-cell lung cancer. Sequenced here: peripheral blood, sampled from a patient treated with radiotherapy plus ipilimumab. The sequence was obtained from a human donor with non-small cell lung cancer who had stable disease on radiotherapy plus ipilimumab. This chain connects TRBV2 to TRBJ2-6; TRBD2 might be the D (5 bases). This CDR3 is CASKEDGANVLTF. The CDR3 coding sequence is TGTGCCAGCAAGGAGGATGGGGCCAACGTCCTGACTTTC.